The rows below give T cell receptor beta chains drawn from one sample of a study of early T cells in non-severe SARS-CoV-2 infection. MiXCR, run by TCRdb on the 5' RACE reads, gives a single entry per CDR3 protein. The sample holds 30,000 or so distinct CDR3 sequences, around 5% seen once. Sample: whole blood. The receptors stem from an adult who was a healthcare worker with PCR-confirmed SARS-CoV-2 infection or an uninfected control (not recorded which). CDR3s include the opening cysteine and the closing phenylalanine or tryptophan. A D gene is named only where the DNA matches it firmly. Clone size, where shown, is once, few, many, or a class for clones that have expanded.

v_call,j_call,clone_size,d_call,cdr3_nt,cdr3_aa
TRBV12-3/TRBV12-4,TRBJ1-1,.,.,TGTGCCAGCAGTCGGGATTCGGTAAACACTGAAGCTTTCTTT,CASSRDSVNTEAFF
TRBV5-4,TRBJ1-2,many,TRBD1,TGTGCCAGCAGCGGCGGGACAGGGGAATGGGGCTACACCTTC,CASSGGTGEWGYTF
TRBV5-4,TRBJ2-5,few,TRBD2,TGTGCCAGCAGCTCGGGACTAGCGGGAACTTCAGTGGAGACCCAGTACTTC,CASSSGLAGTSVETQYF
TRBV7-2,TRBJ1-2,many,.,TGTGCCAGCAGCATAACAACCGGGACGCCTTTTGGCTACACCTTC,CASSITTGTPFGYTF
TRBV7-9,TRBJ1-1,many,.,TGTGCCAGCAGCCCGACTCCCACAGATGGGGAGACTGAAGCTTTCTTT,CASSPTPTDGETEAFF
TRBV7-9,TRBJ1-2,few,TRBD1,TGTGCCAGCAGCTTAGGGACAGGGCTCGGAGGATATGGCTACACCTTC,CASSLGTGLGGYGYTF
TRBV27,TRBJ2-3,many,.,TGTGCCAGCAGTTTTACGTTAGCAGATACGCAGTATTTT,CASSFTLADTQYF
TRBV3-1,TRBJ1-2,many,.,TGTGCCAGCAGCCCTATTACCGGGACTTTCGGCTACACCTTC,CASSPITGTFGYTF
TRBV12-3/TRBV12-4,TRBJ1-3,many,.,TGTGCCAGCAGTTCTCCGTACACCATATATTTT,CASSSPYTIYF
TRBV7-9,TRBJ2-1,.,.,TGTGCCAGCAGCGCACGGGACAAACAGTTCTTC,CASSARDKQFF
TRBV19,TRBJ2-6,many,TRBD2,TGTGCCAGTAGTATTGATAGCGGGAGCGGGGCCAACGTCCTGACTTTC,CASSIDSGSGANVLTF
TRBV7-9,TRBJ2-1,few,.,TGTGCCAGCAGCCCACCTCGGGCTAGCGCTAGAGATGAGCAGTTCTTC,CASSPPRASARDEQFF
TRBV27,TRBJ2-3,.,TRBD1,TGTGCCAGCAGTCTGCAGACAGGGCAGACAGATACGCAGTATTTT,CASSLQTGQTDTQYF
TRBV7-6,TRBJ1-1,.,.,TGTGCCAGCAGCCCCTGGGACGGAGGCACTGAAGCTTTCTTT,CASSPWDGGTEAFF
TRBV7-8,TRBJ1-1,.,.,TGTGCCAGCACTAACGGAGGGTCCACTGAAGCTTTCTTT,CASTNGGSTEAFF
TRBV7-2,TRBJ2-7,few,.,TGTGCCAGCAGCGATAATTCGGGGGCCTTCGAGCAGTACTTC,CASSDNSGAFEQYF
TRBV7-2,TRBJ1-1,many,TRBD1,TGTGCCAGCAGCTTAGCGGACAGGAGGAACACTGAAGCTTTCTTT,CASSLADRRNTEAFF
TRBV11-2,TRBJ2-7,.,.,TGTGCCAGCAGCCCCGCAACCTCCTACGAGCAGTACTTC,CASSPATSYEQYF
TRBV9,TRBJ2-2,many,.,TGTGCCAGCAGCGTAATAGACACCGGGGAGCTGTTTTTT,CASSVIDTGELFF
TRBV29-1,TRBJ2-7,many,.,TGCAGCGTTGAAGGCGGCAGGGGACCCTACGAGCAGTACTTC,CSVEGGRGPYEQYF
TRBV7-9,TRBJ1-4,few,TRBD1,TGTGCCAGCAGCCGACAGGGGCTGAATGAAAAACTGTTTTTT,CASSRQGLNEKLFF
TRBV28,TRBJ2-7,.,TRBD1,TGTGCCAGCAGCTTACCTCCGGGACAGAAATACGAGCAGTACTTC,CASSLPPGQKYEQYF
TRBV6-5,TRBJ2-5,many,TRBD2,TGTGCCAGCCGATTAGCGGGAGGCCCAGAGACCCAGTACTTC,CASRLAGGPETQYF
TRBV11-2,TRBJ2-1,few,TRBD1,TGTGCCAGCAGCTCCACAGGGGTACGTTACAATGAGCAGTTCTTC,CASSSTGVRYNEQFF
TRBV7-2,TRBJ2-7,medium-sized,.,TGTGCCAGCAGCCGAAGGGACTTCTACGAGCAGTACTTC,CASSRRDFYEQYF
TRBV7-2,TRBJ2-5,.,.,TGTGCCAGCAGCCCAACCGGGACTCAAGAGACCCAGTACTTC,CASSPTGTQETQYF
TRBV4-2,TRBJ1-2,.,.,TGTGCCAGCAGCCAAGGAGCTTTAGATGGCTACACCTTC,CASSQGALDGYTF
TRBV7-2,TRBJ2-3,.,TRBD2,TGTGCCAGCAGCTTCCGCGGGAGGAGGACAGATACGCAGTATTTT,CASSFRGRRTDTQYF
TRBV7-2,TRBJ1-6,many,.,TGTGCCAGCAGCCCTTGGACAGTCTCCTATAATTCACCCCTCCACTTT,CASSPWTVSYNSPLHF
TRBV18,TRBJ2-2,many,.,TGTGCCAGCTCCCTCCAGGCAGGGCACACCGGGGAGCTGTTTTTT,CASSLQAGHTGELFF
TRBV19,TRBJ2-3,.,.,TGTGCCAGTAGTACGCGGACTCCCGCCGATACGCAGTATTTT,CASSTRTPADTQYF
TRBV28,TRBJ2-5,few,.,TGTGCCAGCAGTCACCCCTCACAGGTACAAGAGACCCAGTACTTC,CASSHPSQVQETQYF
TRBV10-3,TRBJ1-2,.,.,TGTGCCACCCGGTCTGGGGAAGGATTCGATCAAGGCTACACCTTC,CATRSGEGFDQGYTF
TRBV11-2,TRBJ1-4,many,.,TGTGCCAGCAGCCTAAGTACAGCAACTAATGAAAAACTGTTTTTT,CASSLSTATNEKLFF
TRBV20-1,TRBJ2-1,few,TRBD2,TGCAGTGCTAAAGGGTCTAGCGGGATCAGTTTCGATGAGCAGTTCTTC,CSAKGSSGISFDEQFF
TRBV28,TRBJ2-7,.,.,TGTGCCAGCAGGCGGGACTACGAGCAGTACTTC,CASRRDYEQYF
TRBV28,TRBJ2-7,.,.,TGTGCCAGCAGTTTAACCGGGGTCAACTACGAGCAGTACTTC,CASSLTGVNYEQYF
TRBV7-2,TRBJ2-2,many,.,TGTGCCAGCAGATCCGGGACCTCAAGGACCGGGGAGCTGTTTTTT,CASRSGTSRTGELFF
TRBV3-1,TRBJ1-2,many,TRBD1,TGTGCCAGCAGCCGCAACGTGGGGGCCGGGACAGGACATGGCTACACCTTC,CASSRNVGAGTGHGYTF
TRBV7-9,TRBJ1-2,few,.,TGTGCCAGCAGCTTAGCGCCCACGGTCGACTATGGCTACACCTTC,CASSLAPTVDYGYTF
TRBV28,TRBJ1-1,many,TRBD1,TGTGCCAGCAGTTTGTCCTCCCAGGGGGAATGGAGCACTGAAGCTTTCTTT,CASSLSSQGEWSTEAFF
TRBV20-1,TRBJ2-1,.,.,TGCAGTGCTAGAGGTATCAATGAGCAGTTCTTC,CSARGINEQFF
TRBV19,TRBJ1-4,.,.,TGTGCCAGTAGTATTAGTCACAGTAATGAAAAACTGTTTTTT,CASSISHSNEKLFF
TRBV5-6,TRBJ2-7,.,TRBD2,TGTGCCAGCAGTTCCTTGGGAGCGGGAGGGCCTAAAACGTACGAGCAGTACTTC,CASSSLGAGGPKTYEQYF
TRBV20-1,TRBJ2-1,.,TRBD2,TGCAGTGCTAGTATCGGGAGGGCCCTCAATGAGCAGTTCTTC,CSASIGRALNEQFF
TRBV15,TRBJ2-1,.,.,TGTGCCACCAGCAGAGAGCAGTCCTACAATGAGCAGTTCTTC,CATSREQSYNEQFF
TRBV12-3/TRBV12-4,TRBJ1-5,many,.,TGTGCCAGCAGTCCCCTAAATCAGCCCCAGCATTTT,CASSPLNQPQHF
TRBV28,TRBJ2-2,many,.,TGTGCCAGCAGTTTCAATTTCGGGGGATCTAACACCGGGGAGCTGTTTTTT,CASSFNFGGSNTGELFF
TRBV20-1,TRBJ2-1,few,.,TGCAGTGCTCGGACAGACTACAATGAGCAGTTCTTC,CSARTDYNEQFF
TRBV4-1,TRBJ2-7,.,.,TGCGCCAGCAGCCAAGTCAGGGGCTACGAGCAGTACTTC,CASSQVRGYEQYF
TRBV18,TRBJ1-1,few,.,TGTGCCAGCTCTCCAACAGGGTCGAGAGGCACTGAAGCTTTCTTT,CASSPTGSRGTEAFF
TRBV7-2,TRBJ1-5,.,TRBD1,TGTGCCAGCAGCCAAAATACAGGGGGCAGCAATCAGCCCCAGCATTTT,CASSQNTGGSNQPQHF
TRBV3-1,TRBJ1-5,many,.,TGTGCCAGCAGCCAAGGTAGCAATCAGCCCCAGCATTTT,CASSQGSNQPQHF
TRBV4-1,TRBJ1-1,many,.,TGCGCCAGCAGCCTCCGGACACTCACAATCATGAACACTGAAGCTTTCTTT,CASSLRTLTIMNTEAFF
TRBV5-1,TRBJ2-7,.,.,TGCGCCAGCGGCTTCTCCCGGAGCGAGCAGTACTTC,CASGFSRSEQYF